The next 13 T cell receptor beta chains were all read from a single sample in a study of OX40 agonist ivuxolimab in advanced cancers. Assay: immunoSEQ multiplex PCR; the TCRdb copy retains only in-frame clones and omits some. The table shows about 53,000 clones, with about 88% occurring only once. The input for sequencing was CD4+ or CD8+ T cells sorted from blood, taken in a trial of the OX40 agonist ivuxolimab. The receptors come from an adult with an advanced solid tumor such as melanoma, head and neck, liver or kidney cancer.

About this clone itself: The sample contains more than one DNA sequence encoding this CDR3. The chain has TRBV5-1 and TRBJ2-3, with D hard to call. The CDR3 runs to 14 residues. The ends were cut back, 0 bases at V and 1 base at J, with 6 bases in the middle. CDR1 SGHRS and CDR2 YFSETQ come from the germline V gene. The CDR3, as DNA: TGCGCCAGCAGCTTGGCCGGAGGCACAGATACGCAGTATTTT. Protein sequence: CASSLAGGTDTQYF.

V usage is TRBV9 and J usage is TRBJ2-7; maybe TRBD2 (5 bases). Germline CDR1 and CDR2: SGDLS and YYNGEE. The V end was cut by 2 bases, the J end by 0 bases, with 12 bases between. The CDR3 consists of 15 residues. The CDR3, as DNA: TGTGCCAGCAGCGTCTCGGGGAGAATCTCCTACGAGCAGTACTTC. Its protein product is CASSVSGRISYEQYF.

The V and J genes are TRBV27 and TRBJ2-3, with D perhaps TRBD1 (5 bases). Germline-derived CDR1 and CDR2 are MNHEY and SMNVEV (reference sequence). This CDR3 is 12 amino acids long. Between the trimmed V and J ends, which lost 6 bases and 4 bases, there was a span of 8 bases. CDR3 residues: CASRQVPDTQYF. CDR3 sequence (DNA): TGTGCCAGCAGACAGGTCCCAGATACGCAGTATTTT.

This clone occurred once. The CDR3 sequence is CASSIPGRLNTEAFF. The CDR3 DNA reads as TGTGCCAGTAGTATTCCCGGCAGGTTGAACACTGAAGCTTTCTTT. The chain employs TRBV19 and TRBJ1-1; D not certain. The germline gives CDR1 LNHDA, CDR2 SQIVND (reference sequence). V shed 3 bases and J shed 0 bases, with 11 bases lying between them. The CDR3 sequence is 15 residues long.

The chain employs TRBV2 and TRBJ1-1; 9 bases are shared with TRBD1. V shed 0 bases, J shed 4 bases, and the junction held 9 bases outside the gene matches. The CDR3 is 17 residues long. From germline, CDR1 is SNHLY and CDR2 FYNNEI. CDR3: CASSEALQGAQTTEAFF. Written as DNA, the CDR3 is TGTGCCAGCAGTGAAGCCTTACAGGGGGCCCAGACCACTGAAGCTTTCTTT.

This chain links TRBV11-3 with TRBJ2-1, with 12 bases aligning to TRBD1. The CDR3 length is 17 residues. Looked up from germline, CDR1 is SGHNT and CDR2 is YENEEA. V trimming: 0 bases; J trimming: 3 bases; junction bases outside the gene matches: 3. CDR3 amino acids: CASSLDGTGGIYNEQFF. Written as DNA, the CDR3 is TGTGCCAGCAGCTTAGATGGGACAGGGGGCATCTACAATGAGCAGTTCTTC.

The rearrangement links TRBV4-2 to TRBJ2-1; D gene ambiguous. Between the trimmed V and J ends, which lost 1 base and 10 bases, there was a span of 8 bases. Germline values: CDR1 LGHNA, CDR2 YNFKEQ. CDR3 length: 12 amino acids. CDR3 DNA: TGTGCCAGCAGCCAAGGGACCGGCGAGCAGTTCTTC. This gives the protein CASSQGTGEQFF.

V and J are TRBV9 and TRBJ2-1; TRBD1 matches 12 bases. The ends lost 4 bases at V and 7 bases at J; junction bases unmatched: 9. Germline assignment: CDR1 SGDLS and CDR2 YYNGEE. The CDR3 runs 16 residues. The CDR3 region is CASSSQGQGARNEQFF. Written as DNA, the CDR3 is TGTGCCAGCAGCAGCCAGGGACAGGGGGCGCGGAATGAGCAGTTCTTC.

The genes are TRBV5-1 and TRBJ2-7; 12 positions agree with TRBD2. V dropped 0 bases and J dropped 4; count of bases not matched to a gene: 11. Germline CDR1 is SGHRS and CDR2 is YFSETQ. This CDR3 is 18 amino acids long. CDR3 nucleotide sequence: TGCGCCAGCAGCTTGGTGTCTAGCGGGGGGGCGAGAACATACGAGCAGTACTTC. Its translation is CASSLVSSGGARTYEQYF.

The genes are TRBV10-3 and TRBJ2-1, with D hard to call. Germline CDR1 reads ENHRY; CDR2 reads SYGVKD. This CDR3 is 12 amino acids long. The CDR3 loop reads CAGSQNNNEQFF. DNA of the CDR3: TGTGCGGGGTCGCAGAATAACAATGAGCAGTTCTTC.

This chain links TRBV7-2 with TRBJ1-5; D unresolved. Looked up from germline, CDR1 is SGHTA and CDR2 is FQGNSA. Trimming left V 2 bases short and J 7 bases short, with 9 bases between. The CDR3 is 13 amino acids. This CDR3 reads CASSLSPGQPQHF. For the CDR3, the DNA is TGTGCCAGCAGCTTAAGCCCAGGCCAGCCCCAGCATTTT.

This rearrangement joins TRBV7-9 to TRBJ1-2; 9 bases match TRBD1. The CDR3 contains 14 residues. Trimming cost V 5 bases and J 8 bases; bases outside gene matches: 9. Germline-derived CDR1 and CDR2 are SEHNR and FQNEAQ (reference sequence). The CDR3 region is CASSPPGQGRGYTF. The CDR3 nucleotides are TGTGCCAGCAGCCCTCCGGGACAGGGTCGCGGCTACACCTTC. Full variable domain (outside the CDR3, taken from reference TRBV7-9 and TRBJ1-2): DTGVSQNPRHKITKRGQNVTFRCDPISEHNRLYWYRQTLGQGPEFLTYFQNEAQLEKSRLLSDRFSAERPKGSFSTLEIQRTEQGDSAMYLCASSPPGQGRGYTFGSGTRLTVV.

This chain joins TRBV7-2 and TRBJ2-3, with TRBD2 identical over 9 bases. The CDR3 is made up of 18 amino acids. From germline, CDR1 is SGHTA and CDR2 FQGNSA. Trimming removed 2 bases from V and 0 bases from J; junction bases left unmatched: 9. The CDR3 DNA sequence: TGTGCCAGCAGCTTACGTAGCGGGGGAGTGTCTAGCACAGATACGCAGTATTTT. Its protein is CASSLRSGGVSSTDTQYF. Full variable domain (remainder filled in from reference TRBV7-2 and TRBJ2-3): GAGVSQSPSNKVTEKGKDVELRCDPISGHTALYWYRQSLGQGLEFLIYFQGNSAPDKSGLPSDRFSAERTGGSVSTLTIQRTQQEDSAVYLCASSLRSGGVSSTDTQYFGPGTRLTVL.